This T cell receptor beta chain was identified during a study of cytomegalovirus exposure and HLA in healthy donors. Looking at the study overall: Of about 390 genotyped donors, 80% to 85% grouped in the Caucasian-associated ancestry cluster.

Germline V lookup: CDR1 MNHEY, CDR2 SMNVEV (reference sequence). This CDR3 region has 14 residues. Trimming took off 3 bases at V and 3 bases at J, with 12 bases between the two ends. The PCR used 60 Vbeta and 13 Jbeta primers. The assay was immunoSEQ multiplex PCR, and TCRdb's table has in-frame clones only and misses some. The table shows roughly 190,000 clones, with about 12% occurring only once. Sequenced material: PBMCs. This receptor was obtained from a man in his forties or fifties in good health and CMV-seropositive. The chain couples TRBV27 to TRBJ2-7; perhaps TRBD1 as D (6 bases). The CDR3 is CASSLVQGSYEQYF. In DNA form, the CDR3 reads TGTGCCAGCAGTTTGGTTCAGGGGAGCTACGAGCAGTACTTC.